A single TCR beta chain is shown here with its context. The sample belongs to a study of blood T cell repertoires in COVID-19. About the research overall: Samples of COVID-19 (acute and convalescent) were obtained from the United States, Italy and Spain. Sources were T cells, B-cell-depleted T cells, or PBMCs; the material itself was cDNA or gDNA.

CDR1 and CDR2 (germline): LGHDT, YNNKEL (reference sequence). This CDR3 region has 15 residues. The V and J ends lost 2 bases and 4 bases, in that order; junction bases with no gene match: 4. Authors' analysis steps: Amplified reference gene primers provided the basis for estimating nucleated cell counts. The protocol was immunoSEQ multiplex PCR, while the TCRdb copy is restricted to in-frame clones and leaves out a portion. V, J and clone size are taken as reported in that table, and D and trimming were inferred from the DNA itself. The sample has some 160,000 clones; around 80% are singletons. The rearrangement joins TRBV3-1 (or the pseudogene TRBV3-2) to TRBJ1-2; 10 bases agree with TRBD1. This sequence was found in a man aged 55-75 years with acute or convalescent COVID-19. The sequencing sample was made of peripheral blood. CDR3 loop: CASSQQGQGSYGYTF. CDR3 bases: TGTGCCAGCAGCCAACAGGGACAGGGGTCCTATGGCTACACCTTC.